This TCR beta chain was sequenced in a study of T cell repertoires in cytomegalovirus infection. Study summary: Both a matching HLA type and CMV infection were indicated by public TCR beta signatures.

MiXCR, applied by TCRdb to the reads, yields one record per CDR3 protein. The table has under 800,000 distinct CDR3 sequences, less than 25% seen once. CDR3 length equals 13 residues. Trimming cost V 6 bases and J 2 bases; bases outside gene matches: 3. The specimen sequenced was CD8+ T cells from PBMCs. This sequence joins TRBV12-3 or TRBV12-4 and TRBJ2-7; 8 positions agree with TRBD2. This TCR derives from a human donor in good health (CMV status not recorded). Some clones in this sample may be carry-over from other donors' samples. This CDR3 is CASRAGGTYEQYF. The CDR3 coding sequence is TGTGCCAGCAGGGCGGGAGGCACCTACGAGCAGTACTTC.